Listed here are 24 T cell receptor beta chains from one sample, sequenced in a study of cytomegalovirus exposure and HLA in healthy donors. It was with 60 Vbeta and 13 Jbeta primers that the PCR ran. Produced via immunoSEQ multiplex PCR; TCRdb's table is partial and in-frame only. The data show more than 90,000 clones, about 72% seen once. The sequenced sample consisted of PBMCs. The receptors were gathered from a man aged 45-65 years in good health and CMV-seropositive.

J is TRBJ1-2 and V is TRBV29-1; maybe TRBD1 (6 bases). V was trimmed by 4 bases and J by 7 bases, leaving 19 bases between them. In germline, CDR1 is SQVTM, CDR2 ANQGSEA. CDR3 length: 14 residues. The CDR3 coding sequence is TGCAGCGTTGTCGTAGGACAGTCCGTCGGTGGCTACACCTTC. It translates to CSVVVGQSVGGYTF.

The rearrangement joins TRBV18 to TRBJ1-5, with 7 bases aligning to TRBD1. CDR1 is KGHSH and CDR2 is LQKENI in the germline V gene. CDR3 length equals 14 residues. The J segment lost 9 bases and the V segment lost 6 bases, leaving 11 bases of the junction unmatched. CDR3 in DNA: TGTGCCAGCTCGGCTGGACAGGACCCCCCGCCCCAGCATTTT. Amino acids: CASSAGQDPPPQHF.

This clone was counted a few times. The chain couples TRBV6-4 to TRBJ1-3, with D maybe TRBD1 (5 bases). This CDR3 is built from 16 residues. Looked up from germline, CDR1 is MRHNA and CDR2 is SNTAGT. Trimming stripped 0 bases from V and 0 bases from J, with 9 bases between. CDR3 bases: TGTGCCAGCAGTGACTCCCTACAGGACTCTGGAAACACCATATATTTT. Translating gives CASSDSLQDSGNTIYF.

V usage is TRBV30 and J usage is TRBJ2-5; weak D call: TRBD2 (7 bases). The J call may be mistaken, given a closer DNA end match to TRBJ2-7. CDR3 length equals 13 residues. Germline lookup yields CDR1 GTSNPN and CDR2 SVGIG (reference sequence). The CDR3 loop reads CAWSEGGAYEQYF. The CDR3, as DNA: TGTGCCTGGAGTGAAGGGGGGGCCTACGAGCAGTACTTC.

Written as DNA, the CDR3 is TGTGCCAGTAGTACTCGGGGGGACTATGGCTACACCTTC. Its protein product is CASSTRGDYGYTF. This chain joins TRBV19 and TRBJ1-2, with D possibly matching TRBD1 (5 bases). Germline V gene sequence: CDR1 LNHDA, CDR2 SQIVND (reference sequence). With 4 bases removed from V and 3 bases from J, the gap between germline ends came to 9 bases. CDR3 length: 13 residues. Full variable domain (rest looked up from reference TRBV19 and TRBJ1-2): DGGITQSPKYLFRKEGQNVTLSCEQNLNHDAMYWYRQDPGQGLRLIYYSQIVNDFQKGDIAEGYSVSREKKESFPLTVTSAQKNPTAFYLCASSTRGDYGYTFGSGTRLTVV.

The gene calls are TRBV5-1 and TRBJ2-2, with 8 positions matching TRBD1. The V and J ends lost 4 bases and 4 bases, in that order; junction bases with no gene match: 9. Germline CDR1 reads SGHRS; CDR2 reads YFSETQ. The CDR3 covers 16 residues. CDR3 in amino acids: CASSPPGQGITGELFF. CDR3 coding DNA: TGCGCCAGCAGCCCCCCCGGACAGGGTATCACCGGGGAGCTGTTTTTT.

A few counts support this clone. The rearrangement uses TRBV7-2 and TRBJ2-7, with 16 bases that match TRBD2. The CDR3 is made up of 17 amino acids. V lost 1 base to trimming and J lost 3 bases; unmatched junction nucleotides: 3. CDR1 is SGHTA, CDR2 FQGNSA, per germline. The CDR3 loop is CASSLEGTSGGVYEQYF. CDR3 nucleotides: TGTGCCAGCAGCTTAGAGGGGACTAGCGGGGGGGTCTACGAGCAGTACTTC. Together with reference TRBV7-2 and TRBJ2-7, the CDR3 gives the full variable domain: GAGVSQSPSNKVTEKGKDVELRCDPISGHTALYWYRQSLGQGLEFLIYFQGNSAPDKSGLPSDRFSAERTGGSVSTLTIQRTQQEDSAVYLCASSLEGTSGGVYEQYFGPGTRLTVT.

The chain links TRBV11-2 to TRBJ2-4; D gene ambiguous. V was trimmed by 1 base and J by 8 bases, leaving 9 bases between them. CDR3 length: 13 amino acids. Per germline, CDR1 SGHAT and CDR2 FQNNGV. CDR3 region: CASSLVPGDIQYF. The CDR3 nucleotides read TGTGCCAGCAGCTTAGTGCCAGGTGACATTCAGTACTTC.

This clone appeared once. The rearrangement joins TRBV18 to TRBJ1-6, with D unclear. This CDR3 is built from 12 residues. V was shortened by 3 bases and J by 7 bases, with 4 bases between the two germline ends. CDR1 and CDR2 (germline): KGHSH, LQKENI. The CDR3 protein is CASSPPNSPLHF. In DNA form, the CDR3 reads TGTGCCAGCTCACCTCCAAATTCACCCCTCCACTTT. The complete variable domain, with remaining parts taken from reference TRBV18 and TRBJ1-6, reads NAGVMQNPRHLVRRRGQEARLRCSPMKGHSHVYWYRQLPEEGLKFMVYLQKENIIDESGMPKERFSAEFPKEGPSILRIQQVVRGDSAAYFCASSPPNSPLHFGNGTRLTVT.

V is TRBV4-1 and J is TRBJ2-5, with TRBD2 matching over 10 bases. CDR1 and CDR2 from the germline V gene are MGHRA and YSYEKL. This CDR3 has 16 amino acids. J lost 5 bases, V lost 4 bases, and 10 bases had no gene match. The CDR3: CASSPQAGGLEETQYF. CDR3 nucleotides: TGCGCCAGCAGCCCTCAAGCGGGGGGGCTCGAGGAGACCCAGTACTTC.

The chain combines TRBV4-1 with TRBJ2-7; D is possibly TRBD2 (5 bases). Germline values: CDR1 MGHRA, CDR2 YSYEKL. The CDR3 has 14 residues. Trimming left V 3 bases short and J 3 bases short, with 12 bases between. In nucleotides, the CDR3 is TGCGCCAGCAGCCAGGCAAACGGGATCTACGAGCAGTACTTC. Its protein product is CASSQANGIYEQYF.

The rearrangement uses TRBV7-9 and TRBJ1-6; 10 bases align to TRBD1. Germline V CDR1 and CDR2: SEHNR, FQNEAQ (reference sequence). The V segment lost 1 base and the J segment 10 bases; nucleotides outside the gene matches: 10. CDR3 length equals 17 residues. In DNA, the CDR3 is TGTGCCAGCAGCTTAGTGGCGGGGACAGGGGTTAGATCACCCCTCCACTTT. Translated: CASSLVAGTGVRSPLHF.

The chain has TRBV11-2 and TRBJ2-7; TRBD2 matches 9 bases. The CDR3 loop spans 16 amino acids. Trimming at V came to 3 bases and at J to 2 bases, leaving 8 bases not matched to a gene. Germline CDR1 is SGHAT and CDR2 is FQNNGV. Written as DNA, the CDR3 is TGTGCCAGCAGCTTGATTCGGCGGGGGGGGACCTACGAGCAGTACTTC. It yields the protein CASSLIRRGGTYEQYF.

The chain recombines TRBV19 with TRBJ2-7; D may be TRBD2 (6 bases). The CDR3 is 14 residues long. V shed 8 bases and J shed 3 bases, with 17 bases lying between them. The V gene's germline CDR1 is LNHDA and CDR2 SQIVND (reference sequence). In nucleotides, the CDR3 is TGTGCCAGTTCGGATGGCGGGAAGGACTACGAGCAGTACTTC. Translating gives CASSDGGKDYEQYF.

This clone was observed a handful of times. In DNA form, the CDR3 reads TGTGCCAGCAGCTTCCTGCTAGCGGAGAACACCGGGGAGCTGTTTTTT. Amino acid sequence: CASSFLLAENTGELFF. V is TRBV5-5 and J is TRBJ2-2; 7 positions agree with TRBD2. The CDR3 has 16 residues. Germline lookup yields CDR1 SGHKS and CDR2 YYEKEE (reference sequence). V lost 2 bases and J lost 1; bases outside the gene matches: 5. The whole variable domain, remainder taken from reference TRBV5-5 and TRBJ2-2, is DAGVTQSPTHLIKTRGQQVTLRCSPISGHKSVSWYQQVLGQGPQFIFQYYEKEERGRGNFPDRFSARQFPNYSSELNVNALLLGDSALYLCASSFLLAENTGELFFGEGSRLTVL.

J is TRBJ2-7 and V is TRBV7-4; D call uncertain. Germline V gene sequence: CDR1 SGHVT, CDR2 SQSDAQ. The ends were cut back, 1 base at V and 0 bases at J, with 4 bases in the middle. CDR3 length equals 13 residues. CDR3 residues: CASSLDYSYEQYF. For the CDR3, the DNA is TGTGCCAGCAGCTTAGACTACTCCTACGAGCAGTACTTC. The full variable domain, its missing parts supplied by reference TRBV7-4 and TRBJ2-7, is GAGVSQSPRYKVAKRGRDVALRCDSISGHVTLYWYRQTLGQGSEVLTYSQSDAQRDKSGRPSGRFSAERPERSVSTLKIQRTEQGDSAVYLCASSLDYSYEQYFGPGTRLTVT.

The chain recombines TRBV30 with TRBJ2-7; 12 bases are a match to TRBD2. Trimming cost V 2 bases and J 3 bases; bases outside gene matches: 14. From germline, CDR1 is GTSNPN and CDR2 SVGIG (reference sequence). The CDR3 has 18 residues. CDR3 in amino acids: CAWSPSSGGVGRGYEQYF. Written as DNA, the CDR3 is TGTGCCTGGAGTCCTTCTAGCGGGGGGGTTGGAAGGGGCTACGAGCAGTACTTC.

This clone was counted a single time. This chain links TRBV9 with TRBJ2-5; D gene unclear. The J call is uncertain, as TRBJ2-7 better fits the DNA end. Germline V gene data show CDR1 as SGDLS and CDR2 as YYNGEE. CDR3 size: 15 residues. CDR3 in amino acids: CASSVGQVGTYEQYF. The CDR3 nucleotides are TGTGCCAGCAGCGTAGGTCAGGTGGGTACCTACGAGCAGTACTTC.

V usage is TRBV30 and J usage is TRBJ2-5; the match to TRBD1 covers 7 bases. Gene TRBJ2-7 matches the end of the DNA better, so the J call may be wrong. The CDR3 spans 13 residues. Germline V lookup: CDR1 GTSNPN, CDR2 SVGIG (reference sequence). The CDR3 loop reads CAWSPGGMGEQYF. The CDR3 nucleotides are TGTGCCTGGAGCCCAGGGGGAATGGGCGAGCAGTACTTC.

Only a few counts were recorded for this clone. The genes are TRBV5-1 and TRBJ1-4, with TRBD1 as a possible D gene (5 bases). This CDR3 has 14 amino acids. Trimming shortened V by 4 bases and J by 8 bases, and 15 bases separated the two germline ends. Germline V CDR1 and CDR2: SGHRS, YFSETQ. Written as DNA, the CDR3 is TGCGCCAGCAGCCGGGGGGATCTGAACGAAAAACTGTTTTTT. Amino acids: CASSRGDLNEKLFF.

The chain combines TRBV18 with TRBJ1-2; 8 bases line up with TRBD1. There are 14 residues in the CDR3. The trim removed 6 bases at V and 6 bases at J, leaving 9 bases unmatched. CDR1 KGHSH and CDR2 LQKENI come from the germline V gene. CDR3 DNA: TGTGCCAGCTCGTCCACTTCACAGGGGGATGGCTACACCTTC. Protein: CASSSTSQGDGYTF.

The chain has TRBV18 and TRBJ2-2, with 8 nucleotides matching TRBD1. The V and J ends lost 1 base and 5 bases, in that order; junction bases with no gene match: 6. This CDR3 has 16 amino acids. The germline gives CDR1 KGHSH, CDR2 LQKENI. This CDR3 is CASSPLGQGRTGELFF. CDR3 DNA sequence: TGTGCCAGCTCACCACTAGGACAGGGTCGAACCGGGGAGCTGTTTTTT.

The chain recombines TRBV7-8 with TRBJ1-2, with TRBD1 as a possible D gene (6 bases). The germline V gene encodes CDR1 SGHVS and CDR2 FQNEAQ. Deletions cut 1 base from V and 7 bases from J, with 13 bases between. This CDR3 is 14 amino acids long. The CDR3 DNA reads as TGTGCCAGCAGCTTAGATTCAGGGGAGGGTGGCTACACCTTC. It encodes CASSLDSGEGGYTF.

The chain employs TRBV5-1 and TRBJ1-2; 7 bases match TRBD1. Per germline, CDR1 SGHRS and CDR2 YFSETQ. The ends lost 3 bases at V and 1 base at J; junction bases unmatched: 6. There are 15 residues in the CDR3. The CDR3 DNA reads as TGCGCCAGCAGCTCGGGACAGACGAATAACTATGGCTACACCTTC. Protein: CASSSGQTNNYGYTF.